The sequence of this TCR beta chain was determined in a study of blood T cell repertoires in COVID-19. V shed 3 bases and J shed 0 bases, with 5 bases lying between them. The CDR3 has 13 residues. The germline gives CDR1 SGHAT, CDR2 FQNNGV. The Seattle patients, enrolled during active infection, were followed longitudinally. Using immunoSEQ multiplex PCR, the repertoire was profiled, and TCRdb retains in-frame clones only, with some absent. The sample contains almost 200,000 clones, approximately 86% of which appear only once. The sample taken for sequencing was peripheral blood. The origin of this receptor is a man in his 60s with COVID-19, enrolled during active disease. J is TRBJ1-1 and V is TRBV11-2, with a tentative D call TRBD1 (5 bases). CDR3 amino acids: CASSLDMNTEAFF. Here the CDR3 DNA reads TGTGCCAGCAGCTTGGACATGAACACTGAAGCTTTCTTT.